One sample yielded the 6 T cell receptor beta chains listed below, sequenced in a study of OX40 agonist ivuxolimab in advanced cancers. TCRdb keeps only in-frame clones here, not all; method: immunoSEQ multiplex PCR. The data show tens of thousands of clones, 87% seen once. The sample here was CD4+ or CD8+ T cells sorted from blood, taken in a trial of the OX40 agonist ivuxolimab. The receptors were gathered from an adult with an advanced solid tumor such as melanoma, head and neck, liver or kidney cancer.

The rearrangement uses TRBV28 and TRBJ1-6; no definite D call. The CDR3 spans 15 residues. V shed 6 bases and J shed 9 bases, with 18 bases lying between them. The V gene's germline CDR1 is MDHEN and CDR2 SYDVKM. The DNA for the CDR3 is TGTGCCAGCAGCCTTAGAATTGGCCTGGGTTCACCCCTCCACTTT. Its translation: CASSLRIGLGSPLHF.

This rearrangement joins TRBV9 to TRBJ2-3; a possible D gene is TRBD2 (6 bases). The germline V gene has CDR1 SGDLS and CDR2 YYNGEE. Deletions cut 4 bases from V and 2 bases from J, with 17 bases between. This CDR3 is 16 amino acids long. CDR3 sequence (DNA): TGTGCCAGCAGCAGCCGCGGAGGACTAAACACAGATACGCAGTATTTT. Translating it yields CASSSRGGLNTDTQYF.

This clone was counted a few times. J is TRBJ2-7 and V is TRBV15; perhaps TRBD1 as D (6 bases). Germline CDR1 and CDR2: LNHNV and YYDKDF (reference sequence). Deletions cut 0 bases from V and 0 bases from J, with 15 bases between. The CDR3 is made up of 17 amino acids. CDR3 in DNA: TGTGCCACCAGCAGAGATCTAGGGACAACAAGCTCCTACGAGCAGTACTTC. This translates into CATSRDLGTTSSYEQYF.

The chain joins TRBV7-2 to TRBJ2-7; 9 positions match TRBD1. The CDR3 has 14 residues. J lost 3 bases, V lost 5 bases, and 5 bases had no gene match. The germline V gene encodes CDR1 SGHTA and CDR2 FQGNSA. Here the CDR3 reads CASSTGQGFYEQYF. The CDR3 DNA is TGTGCCAGCAGCACTGGACAGGGGTTCTACGAGCAGTACTTC.

The DNA of the CDR3 is TGTGCCAGCAGCTTAAATAGAGGAAACTACAATGAGCAGTTCTTC. This translates into CASSLNRGNYNEQFF. The chain has TRBV7-9 and TRBJ2-1; no firm D call. Deletions cut 2 bases from V and 3 bases from J, with 11 bases between. The CDR3 totals 15 residues. Looked up from germline, CDR1 is SEHNR and CDR2 is FQNEAQ (reference sequence).

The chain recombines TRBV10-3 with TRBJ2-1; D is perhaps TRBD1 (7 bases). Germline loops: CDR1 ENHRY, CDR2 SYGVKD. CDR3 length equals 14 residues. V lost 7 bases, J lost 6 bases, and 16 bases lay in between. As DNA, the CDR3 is TGTGCCATCAATGCAGGGGGGTCAGGCAATGAGCAGTTCTTC. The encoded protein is CAINAGGSGNEQFF.